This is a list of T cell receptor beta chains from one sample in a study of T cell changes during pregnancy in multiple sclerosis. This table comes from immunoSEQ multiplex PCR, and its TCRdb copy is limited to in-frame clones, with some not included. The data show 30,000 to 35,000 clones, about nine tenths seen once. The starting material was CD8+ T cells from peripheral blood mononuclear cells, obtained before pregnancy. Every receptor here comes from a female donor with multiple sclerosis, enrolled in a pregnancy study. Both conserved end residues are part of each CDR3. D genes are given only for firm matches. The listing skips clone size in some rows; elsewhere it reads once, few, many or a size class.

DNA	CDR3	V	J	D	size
TGTGCCAGCACCCCACGGACTAGCGGTAACACCGGGGAGCTGTTTTTT	CASTPRTSGNTGELFF	TRBV7-9	TRBJ2-2	TRBD2	.
TGTGCCAGCAGCTCCAGGGGTTTCGAGACCCAGTACTTC	CASSSRGFETQYF	TRBV11-3	TRBJ2-5	.	.
TGTGCCAGCAGCGAGGACACAGATACGCAGTATTTT	CASSEDTDTQYF	TRBV7-9	TRBJ2-3	.	.
TGTGCCAGCAGTTTAAGGGGCGGGGAATTGGTAGCTTTCTTT	CASSLRGGELVAFF	TRBV27	TRBJ1-1	.	.
TGTGCCAGCAGTGAATGGGGCAGGGAAACAGAGACCCAGTACTTC	CASSEWGRETETQYF	TRBV6-1	TRBJ2-5	.	.
TGTGCCAGCAGTGAGCTAGAGTTCCATGAGCAGTTCTTC	CASSELEFHEQFF	TRBV25-1	TRBJ2-1	.	.
TGTGCCAGCAGTTTAGGACACCCCGATGGCTACACCTTC	CASSLGHPDGYTF	TRBV5-6	TRBJ1-2	.	.
TGTGCCAGCAGCTTCGGGGGTGGGGAGACCCAGTACTTC	CASSFGGGETQYF	TRBV7-7	TRBJ2-5	.	.
TGCGCCAGCAGCCGGGACACCTCCTCCTACGAGCAGTACTTC	CASSRDTSSYEQYF	TRBV23-1	TRBJ2-7	.	once
TGTGCCAGCAGTGAAACCACGAGGGGGAGTGGGCAAGAGACCCAGTACTTC	CASSETTRGSGQETQYF	TRBV6-1	TRBJ2-5	.	.
TGCGCCAGCAGCCAATTTGCGGAGATGAACACTGAAGCTTTCTTT	CASSQFAEMNTEAFF	TRBV4-1	TRBJ1-1	.	.
TGTGCCATCAGTGAGGGGGGCGTAGAGACTGAAGCTTTCTTT	CAISEGGVETEAFF	TRBV10-3	TRBJ1-1	.	once
TGTGCCAGCAGCCATCCAGCAGGGGGCTACGAGCAGTACTTC	CASSHPAGGYEQYF	TRBV14	TRBJ2-7	TRBD1	.
TGTGCCAGCAGCTTAGCCGACCCACTAGCGGGCTCCTACAATGAGCAGTTCTTC	CASSLADPLAGSYNEQFF	TRBV7-9	TRBJ2-1	TRBD2	.
TGTGCCAGCAATTTTGTCGCCAATCCAGACGAGCAGTACTTC	CASNFVANPDEQYF	TRBV27	TRBJ2-7	.	.
TGTGCCAGCAGCTTATTGGGCGGGAGTGCCGGGGAGCTGTTTTTT	CASSLLGGSAGELFF	TRBV7-9	TRBJ2-2	TRBD2	.
TGTGCCAGCAGTGAGTTCAGGGGGGATGGCTACACCTTC	CASSEFRGDGYTF	TRBV2	TRBJ1-2	TRBD1	.
TGCAACGTCCTGGAGGGAAACACCATATATTTT	CNVLEGNTIYF	TRBV29-1	TRBJ1-3	.	.
TGTGCCAGCAGCTCCACAGGGCCACGCCACAATGAGCAGTTCTTC	CASSSTGPRHNEQFF	TRBV7-9	TRBJ2-1	.	once
TGTGCCAGCAGCATGGCGACAGGAACCACCGGGGAGCTGTTTTTT	CASSMATGTTGELFF	TRBV27	TRBJ2-2	.	.
TGTGCCAGCAGCCCCGGACTAGCGAGGACAGAGCAGTTCTTC	CASSPGLARTEQFF	TRBV6-6	TRBJ2-1	TRBD2	.
TGCGCCAGCAGCCAAGAGAGACAGGGTGGGGATACGCAGTATTTT	CASSQERQGGDTQYF	TRBV4-1	TRBJ2-3	TRBD1	.